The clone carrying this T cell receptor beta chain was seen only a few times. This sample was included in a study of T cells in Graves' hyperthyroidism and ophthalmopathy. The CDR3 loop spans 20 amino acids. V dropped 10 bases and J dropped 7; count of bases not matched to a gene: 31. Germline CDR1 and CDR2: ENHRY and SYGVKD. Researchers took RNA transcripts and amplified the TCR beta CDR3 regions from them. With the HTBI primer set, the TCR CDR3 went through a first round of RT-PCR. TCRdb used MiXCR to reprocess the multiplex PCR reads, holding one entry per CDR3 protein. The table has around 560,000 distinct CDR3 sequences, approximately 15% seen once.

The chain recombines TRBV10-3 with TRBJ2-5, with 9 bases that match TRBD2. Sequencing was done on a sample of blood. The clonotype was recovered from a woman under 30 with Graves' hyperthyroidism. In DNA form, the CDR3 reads TGTGCCACCATGCCCTCTTGGCGCGTAGAGGCGGGAGGGCTGATGGGGACCCAGTACTTC. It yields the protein CATMPSWRVEAGGLMGTQYF.